This T cell receptor beta chain derives from a study of chemoradiotherapy in HPV16-positive cancers. Findings of the study overall: Candidate HPV-specific clones and E7-related TCR motifs grew in tumor during treatment.

V trimming: 2 bases; J trimming: 5 bases; junction bases outside the gene matches: 7. In germline, CDR1 is SGHKS, CDR2 YYEKEE (reference sequence). The CDR3 is 14 residues long. Repeated repertoire sampling spanned the course of chemoradiotherapy. Remarks on this clone: The antigen is undetermined.

Clones were read by immunoSEQ multiplex PCR, and TCRdb kept only the in-frame ones, dropping some. The profile shows approximately 52,000 clones, around 90% of them singletons. The V gene is TRBV5-5, the J gene TRBJ2-7, with 7 bases matching TRBD1. The sequenced sample was blood, obtained from a patient who underwent chemoradiotherapy. The origin of this receptor is a human donor with HPV-associated anogenital cancer. CDR3 DNA sequence: TGTGCCAGCAGCTTTCTGGGACAGTTACACGAGCAGTACTTC. Translation gives CASSFLGQLHEQYF. The full variable domain, in which reference TRBV5-5 and TRBJ2-7 provide the parts outside the CDR3, is DAGVTQSPTHLIKTRGQQVTLRCSPISGHKSVSWYQQVLGQGPQFIFQYYEKEERGRGNFPDRFSARQFPNYSSELNVNALLLGDSALYLCASSFLGQLHEQYFGPGTRLTVT.